Sequencing of this TCR beta chain was carried out in a study of blood T cell repertoires in COVID-19. Study details: PBMCs, B-cell-depleted T cells, or T cells were the source of the cDNA or gDNA that made up the material.

Germline CDR1 and CDR2: MNHEY and SMNVEV (reference sequence). The length of the CDR3 is 14 residues. V dropped 3 bases and J dropped 5 bases, with 14 bases sitting between them. This clone was seen just once. Some clones are missing from TCRdb's copy, which holds only in-frame ones; the method was immunoSEQ multiplex PCR. The sample has around 280,000 clones; around nine tenths are singletons. This TCR was sampled from a woman aged 40 to 50 who had recovered from COVID-19. The chain combines TRBV27 with TRBJ2-7; D ambiguous. Specimen: PBMCs or T cells enriched from blood (not recorded which). In DNA form, the CDR3 reads TGTGCCAGCAGTTTCTCACCGGCTACTAACGAGCAGTACTTC. Translating gives CASSFSPATNEQYF.